What follows are 7 T cell receptor beta chains derived from one specimen sequenced in a study of T cells and copy number aberrations in small-cell lung cancer. Clones were read by immunoSEQ multiplex PCR, and TCRdb kept only the in-frame ones, dropping some. This table has roughly 2,200 clones, 79% appearing once. The sequenced sample consisted of normal tissue next to the tumor. These receptors all come from a woman between 55 and 75 years old with small cell lung cancer.

V usage is TRBV30 and J usage is TRBJ1-1; D possibly corresponds to TRBD1 (6 bases). Looked up from germline, CDR1 is GTSNPN and CDR2 is SVGIG (reference sequence). This CDR3 is built from 12 residues. V was pared by 5 bases and J by 10 bases, with 17 bases between. CDR3: CAWGGLAPVAFF. CDR3 nucleotide sequence: TGTGCCTGGGGGGGCCTGGCCCCTGTAGCTTTCTTT.

This clone ranks as large. The chain joins TRBV4-3 to TRBJ2-2, with TRBD2 matching 9 bases. V dropped 3 bases and J dropped 1; count of bases not matched to a gene: 3. The CDR3 runs 16 residues. The germline gives CDR1 LGHNA, CDR2 YSLEER. CDR3 sequence reads: CASSQQTSGNTGELFF. The CDR3, as DNA: TGCGCCAGCAGCCAGCAGACTAGCGGGAACACCGGGGAGCTGTTTTTT.

The rearrangement uses TRBV5-6 and TRBJ2-7; either TRBD1 or TRBD2 may fit D (5 bases each). CDR3 length: 12 residues. Trimming shortened V by 2 bases and J by 7 bases, and 10 bases separated the two germline ends. Germline V lookup: CDR1 SGHDT, CDR2 YYEEEE. The CDR3 protein is CASSFGGGEQYF. The CDR3 DNA reads as TGTGCCAGCAGCTTTGGGGGTGGGGAGCAGTACTTC.

CDR3 sequence: CASATGGSNYGYTF. CDR3 nucleotides: TGTGCCAGCGCTACGGGAGGGTCAAACTATGGCTACACCTTC. This chain links TRBV28 with TRBJ1-2; no clear D. Germline CDR1 is MDHEN and CDR2 is SYDVKM. Trimming took off 8 bases at V and 2 bases at J, with 15 bases between the two ends. The CDR3 covers 14 residues.

In this sample, this clone turned up a few times. Other DNA sequences in this specimen translate into the identical CDR3. The chain employs TRBV5-1 and TRBJ1-2; tentatively, D is TRBD1 (6 bases). This CDR3 spans 15 amino acids. The germline V gene encodes CDR1 SGHRS and CDR2 YFSETQ. V was cut by 2 bases and J by 4 bases, with 15 bases left in between. In nucleotides, the CDR3 is TGCGCCAGCAGCTTAGGACAGCCGGGTGGCTATGGCTACACCTTC. Translation gives CASSLGQPGGYGYTF.

The rearrangement links TRBV19 to TRBJ1-2, with a tentative D call TRBD1 (5 bases). Trimming shortened V by 3 bases and J by 4 bases, and 15 bases separated the two germline ends. From germline, CDR1 is LNHDA and CDR2 SQIVND (reference sequence). The CDR3 loop spans 15 amino acids. As DNA, the CDR3 is TGTGCCAGTAGTATGTCTGGCCAGGGTATCTATGGCTACACCTTC. This encodes CASSMSGQGIYGYTF.

V gene TRBV7-9 combines with J gene TRBJ2-7; no clear D gene. Trimming pared 4 bases from V and 2 bases from J, leaving 12 bases between. Looked up from germline, CDR1 is SEHNR and CDR2 is FQNEAQ (reference sequence). CDR3 length: 14 residues. CDR3 residues: CASSSLLIPYEQYF. CDR3 sequence (DNA): TGTGCCAGCAGCTCCCTTCTAATCCCCTACGAGCAGTACTTC.